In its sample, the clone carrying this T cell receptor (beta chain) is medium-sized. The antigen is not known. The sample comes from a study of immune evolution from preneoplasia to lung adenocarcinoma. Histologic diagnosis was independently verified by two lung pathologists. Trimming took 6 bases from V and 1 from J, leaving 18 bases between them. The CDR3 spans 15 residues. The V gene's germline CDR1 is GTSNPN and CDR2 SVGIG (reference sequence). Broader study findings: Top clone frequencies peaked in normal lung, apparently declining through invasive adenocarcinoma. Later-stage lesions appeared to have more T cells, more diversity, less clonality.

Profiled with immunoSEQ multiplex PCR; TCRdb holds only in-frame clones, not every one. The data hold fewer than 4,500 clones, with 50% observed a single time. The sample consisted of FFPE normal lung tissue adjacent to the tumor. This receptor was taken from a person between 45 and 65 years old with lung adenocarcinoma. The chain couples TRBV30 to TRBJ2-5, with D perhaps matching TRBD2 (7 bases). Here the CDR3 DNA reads TGTGCCTGTACCACAGGGAGGGGAGGCCAAGAGACCCAGTACTTC. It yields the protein CACTTGRGGQETQYF. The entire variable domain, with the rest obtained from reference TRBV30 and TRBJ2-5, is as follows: SQTIHQWPATLVQPVGSPLSLECTVEGTSNPNLYWYRQAAGRGLQLLFYSVGIGQISSEVPQNLSASRPQDRQFILSSKKLLLSDSGFYLCACTTGRGGQETQYFGPGTRLLVL.